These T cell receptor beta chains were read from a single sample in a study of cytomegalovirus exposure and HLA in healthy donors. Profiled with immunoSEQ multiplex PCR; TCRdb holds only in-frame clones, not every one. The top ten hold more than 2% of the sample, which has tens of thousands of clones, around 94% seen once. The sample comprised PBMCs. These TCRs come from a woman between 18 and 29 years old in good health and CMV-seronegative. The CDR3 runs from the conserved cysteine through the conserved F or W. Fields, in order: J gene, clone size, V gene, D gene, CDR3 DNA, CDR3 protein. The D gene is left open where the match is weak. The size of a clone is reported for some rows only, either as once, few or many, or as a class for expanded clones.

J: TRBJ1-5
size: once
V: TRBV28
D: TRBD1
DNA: TGTGCCAGCAGTCAAAACACCTGGACAGGGGGCAGCAATCAGCCCCAGCATTTT
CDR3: CASSQNTWTGGSNQPQHF

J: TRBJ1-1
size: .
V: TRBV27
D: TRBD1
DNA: TGTGCCAGCAGTTTCCGCCGACAGGGGTACTTGAACACTGAAGCTTTCTTT
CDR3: CASSFRRQGYLNTEAFF

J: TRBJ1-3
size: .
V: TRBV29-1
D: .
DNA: TGCAGCGCATGGGACACCTACTCTGGAAACACCATATATTTT
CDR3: CSAWDTYSGNTIYF

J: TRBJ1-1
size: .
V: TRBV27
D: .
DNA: TGTGCCAGCAGCTCCGCCAGGCTACATCGTAAAGCTTTCTTT
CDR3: CASSSARLHRKAFF

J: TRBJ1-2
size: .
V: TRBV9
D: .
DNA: TGTGCCAGCAGCGGAGGTTCCTCTACCTATGGCTACACCTTC
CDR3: CASSGGSSTYGYTF

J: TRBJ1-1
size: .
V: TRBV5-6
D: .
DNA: TGTGCCAGCAGCTTCTTTGGGGCTCCAGACACTGAAGCTTTCTTT
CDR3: CASSFFGAPDTEAFF

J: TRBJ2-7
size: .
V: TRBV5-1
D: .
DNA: TGCGCCAGCAAAACAGTGCCTTCAGGTAGCGAGCAGTACTTC
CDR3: CASKTVPSGSEQYF

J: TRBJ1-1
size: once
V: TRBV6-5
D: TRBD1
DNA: TGTGCCAGCAGGAGGACAGGGCCTCGCGACACTGAAGCTTTCTTT
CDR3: CASRRTGPRDTEAFF

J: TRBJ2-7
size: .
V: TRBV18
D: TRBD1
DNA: TGTGCCAGCTCACCACCGATCGGACAGGGGGTATGGGAGCAGTACTTC
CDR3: CASSPPIGQGVWEQYF

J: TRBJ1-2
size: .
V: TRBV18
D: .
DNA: TGTGCCAGCTCCCCGGGGTTCGAAGTTAACTATGGCTACACCTTC
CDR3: CASSPGFEVNYGYTF

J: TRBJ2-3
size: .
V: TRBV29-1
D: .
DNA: TGCAGCGTTGACCCCCAAGGGGCAGCCTACGGGACAGATACGCAGTATTTT
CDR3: CSVDPQGAAYGTDTQYF

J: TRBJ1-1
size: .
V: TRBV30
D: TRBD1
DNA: TGTGCCTGGAACCTGGGACAGATGAACACTGAAGCTTTCTTT
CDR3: CAWNLGQMNTEAFF

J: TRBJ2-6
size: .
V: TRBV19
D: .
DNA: TGTGCCAGTAGTATCCTCTCTGGGGCCAACGTCCTGACTTTC
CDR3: CASSILSGANVLTF

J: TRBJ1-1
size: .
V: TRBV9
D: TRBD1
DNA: TGTGCCAGCAGCGCCGTCCAGGGGGCATACACTGAAGCTTTCTTT
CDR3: CASSAVQGAYTEAFF

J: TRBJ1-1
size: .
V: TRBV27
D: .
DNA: TGTGCCAGCAGTTTATCAGGTAGCTCTGAAGCTTTCTTT
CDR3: CASSLSGSSEAFF

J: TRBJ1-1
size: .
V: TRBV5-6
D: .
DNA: TGTGCCAGCAGCTTCGGAAATCTGGCGGGTGAAGCTTTCTTT
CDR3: CASSFGNLAGEAFF

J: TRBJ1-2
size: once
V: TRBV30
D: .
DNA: TGTGCCTGGAGTGTACGATTAAGGGGGTTTGGTGGCTACACCTTC
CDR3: CAWSVRLRGFGGYTF

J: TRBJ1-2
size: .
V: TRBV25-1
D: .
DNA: TGTGCCAGCAGTGAAGCCGGTCCATACTATGGCTACACCTTC
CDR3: CASSEAGPYYGYTF

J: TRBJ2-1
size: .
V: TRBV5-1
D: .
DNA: TGCGCCAGCAGCTTGTCAGGAGGGTACAATGAGCAGTTCTTC
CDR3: CASSLSGGYNEQFF

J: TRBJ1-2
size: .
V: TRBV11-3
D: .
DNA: TGTGCCAGCAGCGACAGAACCACAGGGTACGGCTACACCTTC
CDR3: CASSDRTTGYGYTF

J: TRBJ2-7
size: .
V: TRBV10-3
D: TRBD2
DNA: TGTGCCATCAGTGAGGGGGGGACTAGCGCATACGAGCAGTACTTC
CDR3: CAISEGGTSAYEQYF

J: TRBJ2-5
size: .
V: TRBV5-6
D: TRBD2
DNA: TGTGCCAGCAGCTACCGGACTAGCGGGGGCCAAGAGACCCAGTACTTC
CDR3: CASSYRTSGGQETQYF

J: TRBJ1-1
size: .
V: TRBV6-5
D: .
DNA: TGTGCCAGCAGTCCTAGGGGACACGGGGAAGCTTTCTTT
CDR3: CASSPRGHGEAFF

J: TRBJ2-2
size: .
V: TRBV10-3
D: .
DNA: TGTGCCCTCCTAAAGGAAGCGGTACCCGGGGAGCTGTTTTTT
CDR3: CALLKEAVPGELFF

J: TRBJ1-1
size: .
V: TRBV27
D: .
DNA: TGTGCCAGCCAGGGTGGGACTGAAGCTTTCTTT
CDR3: CASQGGTEAFF

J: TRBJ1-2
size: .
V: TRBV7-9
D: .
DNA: TGTGCCAGCACCCTTGGGGGGGATGGCTACACCTTC
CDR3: CASTLGGDGYTF

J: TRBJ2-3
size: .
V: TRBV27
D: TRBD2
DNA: TGTGCCAGCAGTCCGCTAGCGGGACCTACCACCGGCACAGATACGCAGTATTTT
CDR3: CASSPLAGPTTGTDTQYF

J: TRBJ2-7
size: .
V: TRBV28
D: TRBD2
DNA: TGTGCCAGCACGTTGTCCTTAGCGGGGTCCTACGAGCAGTACTTC
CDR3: CASTLSLAGSYEQYF

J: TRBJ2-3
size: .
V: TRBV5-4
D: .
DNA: TGTGCCAGCAGCTTGGGGCTAGCACCTAGCACAGATACGCAGTATTTT
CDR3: CASSLGLAPSTDTQYF

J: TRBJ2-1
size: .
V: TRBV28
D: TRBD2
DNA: TGTGCCAGCAGTTTATTAAGCGGGGGGTCCTACAATGAGCAGTTCTTC
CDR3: CASSLLSGGSYNEQFF

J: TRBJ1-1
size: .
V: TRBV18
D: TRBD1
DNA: TGTGCCAGCTCACCACCGATGGGACAGATGAACACTGAAGCTTTCTTT
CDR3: CASSPPMGQMNTEAFF

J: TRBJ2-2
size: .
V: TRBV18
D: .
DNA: TGTGCCAGCTCAAGGCGGGCGAGCGGTGCGAACACCGGGGAGCTGTTTTTT
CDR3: CASSRRASGANTGELFF

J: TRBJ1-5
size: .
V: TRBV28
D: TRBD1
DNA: TGTGCCAGCAGTTTTTATAGGGGGCAGGAGGACAATCAGCCCCAGCATTTT
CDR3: CASSFYRGQEDNQPQHF

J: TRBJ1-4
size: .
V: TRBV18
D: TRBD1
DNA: TGTGCCAGCTCACCAGGACAGGGGGCAACTAATGAAAAACTGTTTTTT
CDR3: CASSPGQGATNEKLFF

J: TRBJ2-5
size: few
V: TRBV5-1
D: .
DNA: TGCGCCAGCAGCTTGGGCGACAAATTTCGACAAGAGACCCAGTACTTC
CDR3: CASSLGDKFRQETQYF

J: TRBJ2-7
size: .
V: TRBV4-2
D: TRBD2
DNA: TGTGCCAGCAGCCAAGAGGGGACTAGCGGGTCTTACGAGCAGTACTTC
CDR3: CASSQEGTSGSYEQYF

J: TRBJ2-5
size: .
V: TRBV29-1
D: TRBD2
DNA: TGCAGCGTTGACGGGTTAGCGGGAGCTAGGCAAGAGACCCAGTACTTC
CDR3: CSVDGLAGARQETQYF

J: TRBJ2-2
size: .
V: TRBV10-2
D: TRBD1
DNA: TGCGCCAGCAGTGTCCGACAGGGGGCGAACACCGGGGAGCTGTTTTTT
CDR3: CASSVRQGANTGELFF

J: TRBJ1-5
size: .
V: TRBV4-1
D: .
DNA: TGCGCCAGCAGCCAAGATATACGGAGCAACCATCAGCCCCAGCATTTT
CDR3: CASSQDIRSNHQPQHF

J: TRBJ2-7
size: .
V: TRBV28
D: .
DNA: TGTGCCAGCAGTATCCCAAGGGGGAGCTCCTACGAGCAGTACTTC
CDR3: CASSIPRGSSYEQYF

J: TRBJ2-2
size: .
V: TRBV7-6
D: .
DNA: TGTGCCAGCACCCAGCCGCGCGGTACCGGGGAGCTGTTTTTT
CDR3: CASTQPRGTGELFF

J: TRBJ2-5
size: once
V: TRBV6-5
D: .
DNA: TGTGCCAGCAGAAGTCGTGGCGAGACCCAGTACTTC
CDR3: CASRSRGETQYF

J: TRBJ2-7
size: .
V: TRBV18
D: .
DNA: TGTGCCAGCTCACGAGACTACGAGCAGTACTTC
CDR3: CASSRDYEQYF

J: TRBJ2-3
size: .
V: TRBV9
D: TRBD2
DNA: TGTGCCAGCAGCGTAGATATTAGCGGGGGGGTCGCAGATACGCAGTATTTT
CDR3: CASSVDISGGVADTQYF

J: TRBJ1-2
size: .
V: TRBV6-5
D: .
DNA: TGTGCCAGCAGTCCGAGTAACTATGGCTACACCTTC
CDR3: CASSPSNYGYTF

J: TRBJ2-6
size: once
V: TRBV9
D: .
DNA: TGTGCCAGCAAGGGGATCTCTGGGGCCAACGTCCTGACTTTC
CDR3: CASKGISGANVLTF

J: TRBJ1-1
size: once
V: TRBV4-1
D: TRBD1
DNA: TGCGCCAGCAGCCCACGGACAGGACCCTTTGAAGCTTTCTTT
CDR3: CASSPRTGPFEAFF

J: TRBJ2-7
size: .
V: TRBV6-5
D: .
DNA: TGTGCCAGCAGTTTTGGACAGTCCTACGAGCAGTACTTC
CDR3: CASSFGQSYEQYF

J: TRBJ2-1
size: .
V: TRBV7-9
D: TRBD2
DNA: TGTGCCAGCAGTCCGGGACTAGCGGGGGCAAGGTACAATGAGCAGTTCTTC
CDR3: CASSPGLAGARYNEQFF

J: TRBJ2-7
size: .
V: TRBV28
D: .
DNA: TGTGCCAGCACCGTCGTGCCGGGCTCCTACGAGCAGTACTTC
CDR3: CASTVVPGSYEQYF

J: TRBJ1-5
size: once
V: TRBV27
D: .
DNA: TGTGCCAGCAGTTCCCAAAGCAATCAGCCCCAGCATTTT
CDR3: CASSSQSNQPQHF

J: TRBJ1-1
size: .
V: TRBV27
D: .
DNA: TGTGCCAGCAGTTGGAGGGGATTGAACACTGAAGCTTTCTTT
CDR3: CASSWRGLNTEAFF

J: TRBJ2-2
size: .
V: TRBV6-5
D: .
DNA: TGTGCCAGCGGTGAGGCCGGGGAGCTGTTTTTT
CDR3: CASGEAGELFF

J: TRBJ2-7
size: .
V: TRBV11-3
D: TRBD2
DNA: TGTGCCAGCAGCTTAGTCGCAATAACTAGCGGGAGTGTCTACGAGCAGTACTTC
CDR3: CASSLVAITSGSVYEQYF

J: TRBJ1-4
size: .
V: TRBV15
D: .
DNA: TGTGCCACCAGCAGAGATGGCGGGCAGACTAATGAAAAACTGTTTTTT
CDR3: CATSRDGGQTNEKLFF

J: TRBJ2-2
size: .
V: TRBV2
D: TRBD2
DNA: TGTGCCAGCAGTGTTTCCATGTGGACTAGCGGGAGACGATACACCGGGGAGCTGTTTTTT
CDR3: CASSVSMWTSGRRYTGELFF

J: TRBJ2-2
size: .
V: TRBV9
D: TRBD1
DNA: TGTGCCAGCAGCACCCGGACAGGCCTCACCGGGGAGCTGTTTTTT
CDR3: CASSTRTGLTGELFF

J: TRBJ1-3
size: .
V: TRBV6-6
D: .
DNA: TGTGCCAGCAGACTTGCTGGAAACACCATATATTTT
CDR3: CASRLAGNTIYF

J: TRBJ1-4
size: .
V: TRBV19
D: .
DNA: TGTGCCAGTAGTATAGGTTTAATCAGGAGAGGACGGGAATTGGAAAAACTGTTTTTT
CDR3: CASSIGLIRRGRELEKLFF

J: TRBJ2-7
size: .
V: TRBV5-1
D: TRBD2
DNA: TGCGCCAGCAGCTTGGGAGGACTAGCGGGAGGCCGCGAGCAGTACTTC
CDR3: CASSLGGLAGGREQYF